This record concerns one TCR beta chain sequence. This sample was included in a study of blood T cell repertoires in COVID-19. On the study more broadly: Samples taken during acute and convalescent COVID-19 were collected in the United States, Italy and Spain. The cDNA or gDNA used as material had been derived from T cells, B-cell-depleted T cells, or PBMCs.

Germline V CDR1 and CDR2: MGHRA, YSYEKL. The CDR3 covers 14 residues. V shed 1 base, J shed 4 bases, and the junction held 4 bases outside the gene matches. In the original analysis: From reference gene primer amplification, estimates of nucleated cell counts were derived. Here immunoSEQ multiplex PCR was the method, and the copy in TCRdb shows in-frame clones only, minus some. V and J calls plus clone size are reproduced from that table; the DNA served to infer D and trimming. The table shows 65,000 to 70,000 clones, with about 81% occurring only once. The receptor was derived from a human donor in a cohort sampled during active COVID-19. The sample taken for sequencing was peripheral blood. The chain employs TRBV4-1 and TRBJ2-7; the match to TRBD1 covers 7 bases. This chain's CDR3 is CASSQAGQAYEQYF. The CDR3 DNA is TGCGCCAGCAGCCAAGCCGGACAGGCATACGAGCAGTACTTC.